One sample yielded the 22 T cell receptor beta chains listed below, sequenced in a study of blood T cell repertoires in COVID-19. TCRdb's table, derived via immunoSEQ multiplex PCR, lists solely in-frame clones and lacks some. This sample has 200,000 to 250,000 clones, with more than 75% found just once. The sample taken for sequencing was peripheral blood. The receptors were gathered from a human donor in a cohort sampled during active COVID-19.

The chain employs TRBV29-1 and TRBJ1-2, with 10 bases that match TRBD1. The V gene's germline CDR1 is SQVTM and CDR2 ANQGSEA. This CDR3 has 14 amino acids. V lost 2 bases to trimming and J lost 4 bases; unmatched junction nucleotides: 4. The CDR3, as DNA: TGCAGCGTTGAACCGGGACAGGGGATCTATGGCTACACCTTC. Protein: CSVEPGQGIYGYTF.

The V and J genes are TRBV7-9 and TRBJ2-6, with a possible D match to TRBD2 (5 bases). Trimming stripped 3 bases from V and 2 bases from J, with 8 bases between. Germline-derived CDR1 and CDR2 are SEHNR and FQNEAQ (reference sequence). The CDR3 totals 15 residues. CDR3 residues: CASSFSEAGANVLTF. The CDR3 nucleotides read TGTGCCAGCAGCTTTAGCGAGGCTGGGGCCAACGTCCTGACTTTC.

The chain couples TRBV3-1 (or the pseudogene TRBV3-2) to TRBJ2-1, with TRBD2 matching 7 bases. The V gene end was trimmed by 4 bases and the J gene end by 5 bases; junction bases not matched to a gene: 5. The V gene's germline CDR1 is LGHDT and CDR2 YNNKEL (reference sequence). The CDR3 length is 14 residues. The CDR3 sequence: CASSPLGGNNEQFF. Written as DNA, the CDR3 is TGTGCCAGCAGCCCTCTGGGGGGGAACAATGAGCAGTTCTTC.

This CDR3 is CASSYFPGPSETQYF. In nucleotides, the CDR3 is TGTGCCAGCAGTTACTTTCCAGGGCCCTCAGAGACCCAGTACTTC. The V call is TRBV6-5, the J call TRBJ2-5; D may be TRBD1 (5 bases). Germline assignment: CDR1 MNHEY and CDR2 SVGAGI. This CDR3 comprises 15 residues. The V end was cut by 1 base, the J end by 4 bases, with 13 bases between.

V usage is TRBV28 and J usage is TRBJ2-7; D perhaps matches TRBD2 (6 bases). Germline CDR1 is MDHEN and CDR2 is SYDVKM. Trimming took 6 bases from V and 3 from J, leaving 18 bases between them. The CDR3 runs to 15 residues. Here the CDR3 DNA reads TGTGCCAGCAGGCCCTGGATGGGACTCCTCTACGAGCAGTACTTC. Protein product: CASRPWMGLLYEQYF.

This chain links TRBV15 with TRBJ2-3, with unresolved D. Trimming cost V 0 bases and J 2 bases, with 15 bases left between them. CDR3 size: 17 residues. CDR1 is LNHNV and CDR2 is YYDKDF in the germline V gene (reference sequence). CDR3 sequence reads: CATSRDLARSYTDTQYF. In DNA, the CDR3 is TGTGCCACCAGCAGAGATCTCGCGCGAAGTTACACAGATACGCAGTATTTT.

The chain links TRBV5-1 to TRBJ2-2; 10 nucleotides match TRBD1. Germline CDR1 is SGHRS and CDR2 is YFSETQ. Trimming took 4 bases from V and 7 from J; bases not matched to a gene: 4. This CDR3 is built from 14 residues. The DNA for the CDR3 is TGCGCCAGCAGCCCGACAGGGGGCTTCGGGGAGCTGTTTTTT. It codes for CASSPTGGFGELFF. Full variable domain (rest looked up from reference TRBV5-1 and TRBJ2-2): KAGVTQTPRYLIKTRGQQVTLSCSPISGHRSVSWYQQTPGQGLQFLFEYFSETQRNKGNFPGRFSGRQFSNSRSEMNVSTLELGDSALYLCASSPTGGFGELFFGEGSRLTVL.

This chain links TRBV14 with TRBJ2-1, with 7 bases matching TRBD2. Germline CDR1 and CDR2: SGHDN and FVKESK. V was clipped by 3 bases and J by 7 bases; unmatched bases: 9. The CDR3 has 15 residues. The CDR3 DNA follows: TGTGCCAGCAGCCACCTCGGAGGCGGGAGTAATGAGCAGTTCTTC. Translating gives CASSHLGGGSNEQFF.

The V call is TRBV6-5, the J call TRBJ2-7; tentative D call: TRBD1 (6 bases). The CDR3 runs 14 residues. Germline V CDR1 and CDR2: MNHEY, SVGAGI. Trimming stripped 6 bases from V and 0 bases from J, with 12 bases between. CDR3 protein: CASSADRFSYEQYF. CDR3 nucleotides: TGTGCCAGCAGCGCAGACAGGTTCTCCTACGAGCAGTACTTC.

This rearrangement joins TRBV7-2 to TRBJ2-3, with 11 nucleotides matching TRBD2. Germline V CDR1 and CDR2: SGHTA, FQGNSA. Germline trimming cut 1 base from V and 4 bases from J; bases unmatched to any gene: 1. This CDR3 has 15 amino acids. CDR3 residues: CASSLELAGADTQYF. CDR3 DNA sequence: TGTGCCAGCAGCTTAGAACTAGCGGGGGCAGATACGCAGTATTTT.

The chain employs TRBV5-1 and TRBJ2-5; TRBD1 matches 8 bases. Germline V gives CDR1 SGHRS, CDR2 YFSETQ. Losses at the gene ends were 4 bases for V and 5 bases for J; bases not matched to a gene: 10. The CDR3 spans 15 residues. CDR3 bases: TGCGCCAGCAGCATACAGGGGGTCGGCCCGGAGACCCAGTACTTC. This encodes CASSIQGVGPETQYF.

The chain couples TRBV5-8 to TRBJ1-1; 10 nucleotides align to TRBD1. Trimming cost V 1 base and J 1 base; bases outside gene matches: 4. Germline CDR1 reads SGHTS; CDR2 reads YDEGEE. The CDR3 totals 16 residues. In nucleotides, the CDR3 is TGTGCCAGCAGCTTGTGGGGACAGGGGACGAACACTGAAGCTTTCTTT. Residues: CASSLWGQGTNTEAFF.

This clone turned up a few times. The chain combines TRBV27 with TRBJ1-4, with TRBD1 as a possible D gene (6 bases). V shed 3 bases and J shed 8 bases, with 10 bases lying between them. The germline gives CDR1 MNHEY, CDR2 SMNVEV (reference sequence). This CDR3 has 13 residues. The DNA of the CDR3 is TGTGCCAGCAGTTTCGCAGGGGAGGAAAAACTGTTTTTT. Translating gives CASSFAGEEKLFF.

This clone was seen a few times. This sequence joins TRBV28 and TRBJ1-1; D not certain. V lost 3 bases and J lost 1, with 6 bases in between. This CDR3 spans 13 amino acids. Germline-derived CDR1 and CDR2 are MDHEN and SYDVKM. In DNA form, the CDR3 reads TGTGCCAGCAGTTTCGGTGAGAACACTGAAGCTTTCTTT. This translates into CASSFGENTEAFF.

This clone was recorded only once. The V and J genes are TRBV20-1 and TRBJ2-5; maybe TRBD2 (5 bases). Trimming took off 3 bases at V and 4 bases at J, with 12 bases between the two ends. Germline CDR1 reads DFQATT; CDR2 reads SNEGSKA (reference sequence). The CDR3 has 13 amino acids. CDR3: CSASQEAPETQYF. CDR3 bases: TGCAGTGCTAGTCAGGAGGCCCCAGAGACCCAGTACTTC.

The chain carries TRBV4-2 and TRBJ1-1; no definite D call. This CDR3 contains 17 residues. With 0 bases removed from V and 1 base from J, the gap between germline ends came to 15 bases. Germline V gene data show CDR1 as LGHNA and CDR2 as YNFKEQ. CDR3 residues: CASSQEQIGGSNTEAFF. The CDR3 DNA reads as TGTGCCAGCAGCCAAGAACAAATTGGCGGATCGAACACTGAAGCTTTCTTT.

The chain carries TRBV3-1 (or the pseudogene TRBV3-2) and TRBJ1-2, with 7 positions matching TRBD1. Germline V lookup: CDR1 LGHDT, CDR2 YNNKEL (reference sequence). Trimming cost V 0 bases and J 7 bases; bases outside gene matches: 8. The CDR3 consists of 15 residues. The CDR3 spells CASSQEVAGGSGYTF. CDR3 in DNA: TGTGCCAGCAGCCAAGAAGTGGCAGGGGGTAGTGGCTACACCTTC.

This clone was detected only a few times. The chain links TRBV19 to TRBJ1-2, with D uncertain. The CDR3 has 14 amino acids. Trimming removed 3 bases at V and 5 bases at J, with 13 bases between. Germline CDR1 LNHDA, CDR2 SQIVND (reference sequence). The CDR3, as DNA: TGTGCCAGTAGTATGAGGGCAAGCCCGTATGGCTACACCTTC. Translating it yields CASSMRASPYGYTF.

The V call is TRBV6-2 or TRBV6-3, the J call TRBJ2-1; 13 nucleotides match TRBD2. Germline lookup yields CDR1 MNHEY and CDR2 SVGEGT. V shed 5 bases and J 7 bases; nucleotides not matched to a gene: 5. This CDR3 comprises 15 residues. The CDR3 sequence is CASSKEGLAGNEQFF. DNA for the CDR3: TGTGCCAGCAGTAAAGAGGGACTAGCGGGAAATGAGCAGTTCTTC.

V is TRBV27 and J is TRBJ2-3; 8 bases line up with TRBD1. This CDR3 region has 15 residues. The V and J ends lost 2 bases and 1 base, in that order; junction bases with no gene match: 2. The germline CDR1 and CDR2 sequences are MNHEY and SMNVEV (reference sequence). The CDR3 here is CASSLDRGGTDTQYF. The CDR3 region has the DNA TGTGCCAGCAGTTTAGACAGGGGTGGCACAGATACGCAGTATTTT.

The CDR3 here is CASSLEPGQENEKLFF. The CDR3 DNA sequence: TGCGCCAGCAGCTTGGAACCGGGACAGGAAAATGAAAAACTGTTTTTT. The J gene is TRBJ1-4, the V gene TRBV5-1; 8 bases agree with TRBD1. The CDR3 totals 16 residues. V gave up 0 bases and J gave up 5 bases; unmatched junction bases: 6. Germline loops: CDR1 SGHRS, CDR2 YFSETQ.

CDR3 sequence: CASSQQQGWANLETQYF. CDR3 nucleotides: TGTGCCAGCAGCCAACAACAGGGTTGGGCAAACTTGGAGACCCAGTACTTC. The J gene is TRBJ2-5, the V gene TRBV14; D is perhaps TRBD1 (6 bases). The germline CDR1 and CDR2 sequences are SGHDN and FVKESK. Trimming took off 2 bases at V and 5 bases at J, with 21 bases between the two ends. The CDR3 is 17 residues long.